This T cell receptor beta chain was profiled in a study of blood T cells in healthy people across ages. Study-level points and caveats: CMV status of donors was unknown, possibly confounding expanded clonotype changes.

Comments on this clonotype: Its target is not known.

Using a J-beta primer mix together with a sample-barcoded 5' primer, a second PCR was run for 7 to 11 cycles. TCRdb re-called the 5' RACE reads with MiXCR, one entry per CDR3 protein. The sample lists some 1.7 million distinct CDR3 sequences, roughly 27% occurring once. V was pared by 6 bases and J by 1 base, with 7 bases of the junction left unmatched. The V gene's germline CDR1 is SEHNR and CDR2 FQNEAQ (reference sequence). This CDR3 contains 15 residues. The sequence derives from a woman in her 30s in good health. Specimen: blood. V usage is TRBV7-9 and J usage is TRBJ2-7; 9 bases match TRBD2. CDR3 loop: CASRPLAGRSYEQYF. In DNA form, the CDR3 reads TGTGCCAGCAGGCCACTAGCGGGCCGATCCTACGAGCAGTACTTC.